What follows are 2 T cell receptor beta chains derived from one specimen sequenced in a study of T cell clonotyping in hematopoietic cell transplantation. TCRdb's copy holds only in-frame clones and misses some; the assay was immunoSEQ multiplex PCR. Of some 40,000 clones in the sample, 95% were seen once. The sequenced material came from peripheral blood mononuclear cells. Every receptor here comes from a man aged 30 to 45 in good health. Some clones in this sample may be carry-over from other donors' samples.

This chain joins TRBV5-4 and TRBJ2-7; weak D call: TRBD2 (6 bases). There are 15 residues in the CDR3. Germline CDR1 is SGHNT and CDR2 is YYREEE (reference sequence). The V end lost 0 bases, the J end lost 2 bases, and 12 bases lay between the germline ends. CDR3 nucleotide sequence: TGTGCCAGCAGCTTGGCCGGGACTTCCCCCTACGAGCAGTACTTC. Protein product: CASSLAGTSPYEQYF.

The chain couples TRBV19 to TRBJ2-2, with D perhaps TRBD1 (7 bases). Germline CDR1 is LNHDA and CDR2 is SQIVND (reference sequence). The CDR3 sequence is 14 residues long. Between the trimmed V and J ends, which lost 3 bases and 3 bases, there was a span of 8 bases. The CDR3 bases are TGTGCCAGTAGTATCAGGGGGGACACCGGGGAGCTGTTTTTT. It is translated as CASSIRGDTGELFF.